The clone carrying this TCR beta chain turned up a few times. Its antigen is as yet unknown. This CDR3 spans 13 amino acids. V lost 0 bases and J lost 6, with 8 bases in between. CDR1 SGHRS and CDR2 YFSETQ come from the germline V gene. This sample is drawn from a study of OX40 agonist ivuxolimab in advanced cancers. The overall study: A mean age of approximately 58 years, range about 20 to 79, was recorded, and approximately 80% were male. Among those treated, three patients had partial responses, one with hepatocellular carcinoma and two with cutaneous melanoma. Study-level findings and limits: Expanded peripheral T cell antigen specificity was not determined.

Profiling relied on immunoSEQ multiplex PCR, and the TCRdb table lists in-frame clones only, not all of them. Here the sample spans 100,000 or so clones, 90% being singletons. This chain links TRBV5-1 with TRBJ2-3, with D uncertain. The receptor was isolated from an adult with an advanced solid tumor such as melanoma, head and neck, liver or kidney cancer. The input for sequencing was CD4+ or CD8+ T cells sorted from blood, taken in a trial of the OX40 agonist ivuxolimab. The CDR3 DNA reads TGCGCCAGCAGCTTGGCCATGGGGGATACGCAGTATTTT. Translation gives CASSLAMGDTQYF.